This T cell receptor beta chain was sequenced during a study of shared clonotypes between healthy human individuals. Study-wide points: Among donors, clonotype sharing was expected to be affected by sequencing depth. Generation of non-shared clonotypes was less probable than generation of clonotypes shared by all four donors.

Only one count was recorded for this clone. Its target is unknown. The authors ran the assay at deep level. TCRdb's copy holds only in-frame clones and misses some; the assay was immunoSEQ multiplex PCR. This table holds over 850,000 clones, 70% to 80% found once. The V gene's germline CDR1 is SSHAT and CDR2 FNYEAQ (reference sequence). This CDR3 comprises 13 residues. V trimming: 4 bases; J trimming: 10 bases; junction bases outside the gene matches: 7. Material for sequencing was memory CD4+ T cells from PBMCs. Subset of the sample: CD45RA-negative fraction. The source of this sequence is a man between 18 and 29 years old in good health. Some clones in this sample may be carry-over from other donors' samples. The rearrangement uses TRBV7-7 and TRBJ2-7, with TRBD1 identical over 10 bases. DNA of the CDR3: TGTGCCAGCAGCTCGGGACAGGGGAACCATCAGTACTTC. Its protein product is CASSSGQGNHQYF.